These 25 T cell receptor beta chains were all obtained from the same sample, sequenced in a study of blood T cell repertoires in COVID-19. The protocol was immunoSEQ multiplex PCR, while the TCRdb copy is restricted to in-frame clones and leaves out a portion. This sample has 350,000 to 550,000 clones, with around nine tenths found just once. Source material: PBMCs or T cells enriched from blood (not recorded which). The receptor set was obtained from a woman aged 18-35 years with acute COVID-19.

The rearrangement uses TRBV12-5 and TRBJ1-5, with 9 bases lining up with TRBD1. Germline trimming cut 1 base from V and 2 bases from J; bases unmatched to any gene: 12. The CDR3 has 19 amino acids. Per the germline V gene, CDR1 is LGHNT and CDR2 is FRNRAP. CDR3 protein: CASGLAPTGGRSGNQPQHF. As DNA, the CDR3 is TGTGCTAGTGGTTTGGCCCCGACAGGGGGGAGATCCGGCAATCAGCCCCAGCATTTT.

V usage is TRBV9 and J usage is TRBJ2-7, with 7 bases that match TRBD1. The ends lost 0 bases at V and 1 base at J; junction bases unmatched: 7. Looked up from germline, CDR1 is SGDLS and CDR2 is YYNGEE. The CDR3 length is 16 residues. The DNA of the CDR3 is TGTGCCAGCAGCGTAGATTTCACAGGGGCTTCCTACGAGCAGTACTTC. Protein: CASSVDFTGASYEQYF. The full variable domain, completed using reference TRBV9 and TRBJ2-7, is DSGVTQTPKHLITATGQRVTLRCSPRSGDLSVYWYQQSLDQGLQFLIQYYNGEERAKGNILERFSAQQFPDLHSELNLSSLELGDSALYFCASSVDFTGASYEQYFGPGTRLTVT.

V gene TRBV5-6 combines with J gene TRBJ1-2, with D possibly being TRBD1 (6 bases). The CDR3 runs to 15 residues. V lost 2 bases and J 3 bases, leaving 14 bases between the germline ends. The V gene's germline CDR1 is SGHDT and CDR2 YYEEEE. This chain's CDR3 is CASSLDTGSDYGYTF. CDR3 coding DNA: TGTGCCAGCAGCTTAGACACAGGGTCCGACTATGGCTACACCTTC.

The genes are TRBV6-4 and TRBJ2-1; TRBD1 aligns across 7 bases. This CDR3 is built from 14 residues. J was trimmed by 10 bases and V by 5 bases; bases with no gene match: 11. Germline V lookup: CDR1 MRHNA, CDR2 SNTAGT. DNA for the CDR3: TGTGCCAGCAGTAGGGACAGCCGAATTGTAGAGCAGTTCTTC. Residues: CASSRDSRIVEQFF.

As for this clone: At the DNA level, this CDR3 is encoded by other sequences in the same sample as well. This chain joins TRBV27 and TRBJ1-1, with a weak D call TRBD1 (6 bases). V was shortened by 6 bases and J by 5 bases, with 13 bases between the two germline ends. CDR3 length: 13 residues. Germline V lookup: CDR1 MNHEY, CDR2 SMNVEV (reference sequence). CDR3 bases: TGTGCCAGCAGCTTCAGGGGTTCGACTGAAGCTTTCTTT. Its protein is CASSFRGSTEAFF.

The CDR3 DNA is TGTGCCAGCAGGGCCTCCTATAATTCACCCCTCCACTTT. The encoded protein is CASRASYNSPLHF. The chain is built from TRBV28 and TRBJ1-6; the D is unclear. Trimming left V 6 bases short and J 0 bases short, with 3 bases between. Germline CDR1 reads MDHEN; CDR2 reads SYDVKM. This CDR3 contains 13 residues. The entire variable domain, with the rest obtained from reference TRBV28 and TRBJ1-6, is as follows: DVKVTQSSRYLVKRTGEKVFLECVQDMDHENMFWYRQDPGLGLRLIYFSYDVKMKEKGDIPEGYSVSREKKERFSLILESASTNQTSMYLCASRASYNSPLHFGNGTRLTVT.

The V and J genes are TRBV2 and TRBJ2-5; 8 bases are shared with TRBD2. The CDR3 is made up of 16 amino acids. Germline assignment: CDR1 SNHLY and CDR2 FYNNEI. Trimming took 3 bases from V and 4 from J; bases not matched to a gene: 10. CDR3 in DNA: TGTGCCAGCAGTGACCTCAACGGGGGGGCCGGAGAGACCCAGTACTTC. This codes for CASSDLNGGAGETQYF.

CDR3 sequence (DNA): TGTGCCAGCTCACTAAGACTACTAGCGGGAGGGATCCAAGAGACCCAGTACTTC. Protein sequence: CASSLRLLAGGIQETQYF. The rearrangement links TRBV18 to TRBJ2-5; 13 bases match TRBD2. The V and J ends lost 4 bases and 1 base, in that order; junction bases with no gene match: 9. The CDR3 sequence is 18 residues long. Germline values: CDR1 KGHSH, CDR2 LQKENI.

The chain recombines TRBV7-9 with TRBJ1-4; tentatively, D is TRBD1 (5 bases). V was clipped by 0 bases and J by 7 bases, with 12 bases between them. This CDR3 comprises 15 residues. Germline CDR1 and CDR2: SEHNR and FQNEAQ (reference sequence). The CDR3 reads CASSLAQGLSEKLFF. For the CDR3, the DNA is TGTGCCAGCAGCTTAGCGCAGGGTTTGAGTGAAAAACTGTTTTTT.

This clone was seen more than once but under ten times. The gene calls are TRBV21-1 and TRBJ2-7; the table's D call, TRBD1, was not checked against the DNA. TRBV21-1 is designated a pseudogene. The CDR3 sequence is 13 residues long. CDR3 region: CASSTGQGYEQYF. CDR3 sequence (DNA): TGTGCCAGCAGCACGGGACAGGGATACGAGCAGTACTTC.

The gene calls are TRBV11-2 and TRBJ1-3; D is unresolved. The V end lost 1 base, the J end lost 4 bases, and 11 bases lay between the germline ends. This CDR3 has 15 amino acids. The germline gives CDR1 SGHAT, CDR2 FQNNGV. The DNA of the CDR3 is TGTGCCAGCAGCTTAGTAGGCGAGGTCGGAAACACCATATATTTT. The encoded protein is CASSLVGEVGNTIYF.

The rearrangement uses TRBV28 and TRBJ1-1; maybe TRBD1 (6 bases). Germline V lookup: CDR1 MDHEN, CDR2 SYDVKM. Trimming removed 2 bases at V and 1 base at J, with 11 bases between. The CDR3 is made up of 15 amino acids. The CDR3 DNA reads TGTGCCAGCAGTTTAAGTGGACAGAAGAACACTGAAGCTTTCTTT. It translates to CASSLSGQKNTEAFF.

The V call is TRBV29-1, the J call TRBJ1-1; D is ambiguous. The CDR3 is made up of 15 amino acids. CDR1 and CDR2 (germline): SQVTM, ANQGSEA. Trimming took off 4 bases at V and 5 bases at J, with 20 bases between the two ends. The CDR3 region is CSVGLPPGDWTEAFF. DNA of the CDR3: TGCAGCGTTGGCCTCCCTCCGGGTGATTGGACTGAAGCTTTCTTT.

The chain combines TRBV4-1 with TRBJ1-5; D is possibly TRBD1 (5 bases). The V and J ends lost 3 bases and 2 bases respectively, with 8 bases between them. Germline CDR1 MGHRA, CDR2 YSYEKL. This CDR3 region has 14 residues. The CDR3 loop is CASSHDRGNQPQHF. The CDR3 DNA reads TGCGCCAGCAGCCACGACAGAGGCAATCAGCCCCAGCATTTT.

The J gene is TRBJ1-5, the V gene TRBV7-8; TRBD1 is a possible D gene (6 bases). V was pared by 2 bases and J by 6 bases, with 17 bases between. Germline assignment: CDR1 SGHVS and CDR2 FQNEAQ. This CDR3 comprises 16 residues. CDR3 amino acids: CASSLLGAGGFQPQHF. Written as DNA, the CDR3 is TGTGCCAGCAGCTTACTGGGGGCAGGAGGTTTTCAGCCCCAGCATTTT.

The chain couples TRBV7-8 to TRBJ2-4; D gene unclear. Trimming pared 0 bases from V and 3 bases from J, leaving 6 bases between. The germline gives CDR1 SGHVS, CDR2 FQNEAQ. The CDR3 has 14 amino acids. The CDR3 coding sequence is TGTGCCAGCAGCTTAGCGTCGGGCAAAAACATTCAGTACTTC. It specifies CASSLASGKNIQYF. The entire variable domain, with the rest obtained from reference TRBV7-8 and TRBJ2-4, is as follows: GAGVSQSPRYKVAKRGQDVALRCDPISGHVSLFWYQQALGQGPEFLTYFQNEAQLDKSGLPSDRFFAERPEGSVSTLKIQRTQQEDSAVYLCASSLASGKNIQYFGAGTRLSVL.

The rearrangement uses TRBV9 and TRBJ2-3; D is possibly TRBD1 (5 bases). V lost 0 bases to trimming and J lost 3 bases, with 17 bases between them. Per the germline V gene, CDR1 is SGDLS and CDR2 is YYNGEE. The CDR3 length is 17 residues. DNA for the CDR3: TGTGCCAGCAGCGTAGGACAGTCCTCCGGCAGAACAGATACGCAGTATTTT. This translates into CASSVGQSSGRTDTQYF.

The chain carries TRBV6-4 and TRBJ2-5, with D perhaps TRBD2 (7 bases). With 1 base removed from V and 5 bases from J, the gap between germline ends came to 8 bases. CDR1 is MRHNA, CDR2 SNTAGT, per germline. This CDR3 region has 13 residues. CDR3 sequence reads: CASSDWGGETQYF. For the CDR3, the DNA is TGTGCCAGCAGTGACTGGGGGGGCGAGACCCAGTACTTC.

The chain is built from TRBV3-1 (or the pseudogene TRBV3-2) and TRBJ2-1; TRBD1 might be the D (6 bases). This CDR3 is built from 14 residues. Germline lookup yields CDR1 LGHDT and CDR2 YNNKEL (reference sequence). Trimming removed 4 bases from V and 7 bases from J, with 14 bases in between. CDR3 in amino acids: CASSLRRGWNEQFF. The CDR3 region has the DNA TGTGCCAGCAGCCTAAGAAGGGGGTGGAATGAGCAGTTCTTC.

The table lists this clone with a count of one. The chain has TRBV27 and TRBJ1-1, with D perhaps TRBD1 (5 bases). V was pared by 10 bases and J by 1 base, with 13 bases between. The germline V gene has CDR1 MNHEY and CDR2 SMNVEV (reference sequence). The CDR3 contains 13 residues. The CDR3 reads CAIRPRGNTEAFF. The CDR3 DNA is TGTGCCATAAGACCAAGGGGGAACACTGAAGCTTTCTTT.

In this sample, this clone turned up once. The chain joins TRBV6-5 to TRBJ1-5, with 7 bases lining up with TRBD1. J lost 2 bases, V lost 6 bases, and 4 bases had no gene match. The CDR3 runs to 14 residues. CDR1 and CDR2 from the germline V gene are MNHEY and SVGAGI. CDR3 sequence (DNA): TGTGCCAGCAGGAGACAGGGCGGCAATCAGCCCCAGCATTTT. The encoded protein is CASRRQGGNQPQHF.

This chain uses TRBV11-2 with TRBJ2-5; perhaps TRBD2 as D (7 bases). CDR3 length equals 16 residues. V shed 3 bases and J shed 0 bases, with 14 bases lying between them. Germline-derived CDR1 and CDR2 are SGHAT and FQNNGV. CDR3 amino acids: CASSFTGGGYQETQYF. CDR3 coding DNA: TGTGCCAGCAGCTTTACTGGCGGGGGCTACCAAGAGACCCAGTACTTC.

The chain combines TRBV6-6 with TRBJ2-7, with TRBD1 identical over 7 bases. V was pared by 7 bases and J by 5 bases, with 8 bases of the junction left unmatched. The CDR3 length is 13 residues. Per germline, CDR1 MNHNY and CDR2 SVGAGI (reference sequence). As DNA, the CDR3 is TGTGCCAGCAACCGACAGGGCGTCGACGAGCAGTACTTC. Translation gives CASNRQGVDEQYF.

The chain links TRBV27 to TRBJ2-7; 7 bases align to TRBD2. Germline loops: CDR1 MNHEY, CDR2 SMNVEV (reference sequence). V lost 0 bases, J lost 0 bases, and 5 bases stayed unmatched. The CDR3 is 16 residues long. CDR3 DNA sequence: TGTGCCAGCAGTTTATCTCCTAGCGGAAGCTCCTACGAGCAGTACTTC. Translating gives CASSLSPSGSSYEQYF.

This chain joins TRBV28 and TRBJ2-1, with 10 bases matching TRBD2. The germline CDR1 and CDR2 sequences are MDHEN and SYDVKM. This CDR3 has 16 amino acids. V was clipped by 4 bases and J by 7 bases; unmatched bases: 10. DNA for the CDR3: TGTGCCAGCAGTTCCCCAGCGGGAGGGCCAAGTAATGAGCAGTTCTTC. Residues: CASSSPAGGPSNEQFF.